This paragraph reports one TCR beta chain. Its target is not known. Total RNA, at least 5.5 micrograms per sample, came from PBMCs. The record originates from a study of blood T cells in healthy people across ages. Study-wide points: Roughly linear declines in TCR beta diversity per million T cells occurred with age. Estimated diversity across one million T cells was deemed an underestimate.

A sample-barcoded 5' primer and a J-beta primer mix were used in a second PCR of roughly 6 to 11 cycles. Per sample, CDR3-containing paired-end reads numbered at least 2.5 million. TCRdb used MiXCR to reprocess the 5' RACE reads, holding one entry per CDR3 protein. The sample yields fewer than 900,000 distinct CDR3 sequences, roughly 47% seen once. The CDR3 totals 14 residues. Germline CDR1 is SGHTA and CDR2 is FQGNSA. Trimming left V 5 bases short and J 5 bases short, with 15 bases between. This TCR was sampled from a woman aged 55-75 years in good health. The gene calls are TRBV7-2 and TRBJ1-1; D call uncertain. Material: blood. The CDR3 DNA is TGTGCCAGCAGCAGGGAAGGGCTCGGAACTGAAGCTTTCTTT. Translating it yields CASSREGLGTEAFF.